This TCR beta chain was sequenced for a study of blood T cells in healthy people across ages. Study results and limitations: A conclusive naive versus antigen-experienced comparison was prevented by the unsorted PBMCs. Estimated diversity that came from one million T cells was considered an underestimate. Long-lived and aged donors differed, with more naive CD4+ cells and higher diversity in the long-lived.

Researchers collected approximately 9.5 milliliters of peripheral blood from every single donor. Alongside a J-beta primer mix, a sample-barcoded 5' primer served in a second PCR lasting roughly 6 to 11 cycles. TCRdb ran MiXCR on the 5' RACE reads and lists one entry per CDR3 protein. There are 1.4 million to 1.5 million distinct CDR3 sequences in the sample; roughly 40% occur only once, and 7.9% lies in the top ten. Notes on this clonotype: Its antigen is still unknown.

V dropped 7 bases and J dropped 9 bases, with 10 bases sitting between them. Germline CDR1 and CDR2: LNHDA and SQIVND (reference sequence). The CDR3 is 11 amino acids. The chain joins TRBV19 to TRBJ2-1; either TRBD1 or TRBD2 may supply D (5 bases each). The receptor was isolated from a woman under 30 in good health. Material for sequencing was blood. CDR3 nucleotides: TGTGCCAGTATAATGGGGACTGAGCAGTTCTTC. Translating gives CASIMGTEQFF.